These 22 T cell receptor beta chains originate from one sample sequenced in a study of blood T cell repertoires in COVID-19 (dated by TCRdb to between 2020 and 2021). Receptor libraries were prepared by the immunoSEQ multiplex PCR assay. As stored in TCRdb, this immuneACCESS dataset retains in-frame rearrangements with V and J assigned. A fraction of the clones does not appear; measured against another copy, unresolved V genes explain less than half of the discrepancy, and the remainder lacks a known reason. A total of 75,000 or so clones appear in this sample, around four fifths of them only once. Clones ranked in the top ten supply about 18% of the sample. Sequencing used peripheral blood. These receptors all stem from a woman of 80 years or more with acute or convalescent COVID-19.

The gene calls are TRBV7-8 and TRBJ1-1; the D is unclear. The CDR3 loop spans 14 amino acids. Germline assignment: CDR1 SGHVS and CDR2 FQNEAQ. Between the trimmed V and J ends, which lost 1 base and 1 base, there was a span of 7 bases. The CDR3 region has the DNA TGTGCCAGCAGCTTAGGCCGTAGGAACACTGAAGCTTTCTTT. It translates to CASSLGRRNTEAFF.

The rearrangement uses TRBV2 and TRBJ1-1, with 8 bases identical to TRBD1. This CDR3 comprises 14 residues. Germline V CDR1 and CDR2: SNHLY, FYNNEI. With V trimmed by 6 bases and J by 4 bases, 7 bases remained unmatched. CDR3: CASRGTGQLTEAFF. Written as DNA, the CDR3 is TGTGCCAGCAGGGGGACAGGCCAGCTCACTGAAGCTTTCTTT.

The chain recombines TRBV28 with TRBJ2-3; D not resolved. The V gene's germline CDR1 is MDHEN and CDR2 SYDVKM. V dropped 4 bases and J dropped 6 bases, with 5 bases sitting between them. The CDR3 covers 11 residues. DNA for the CDR3: TGTGCCAGCAGTTCGTCGGATACGCAGTATTTT. This encodes CASSSSDTQYF.

As concerns this clone: The same CDR3 also results from other DNA sequences found in this sample. The J gene is TRBJ2-2, the V gene TRBV5-1, with TRBD1 matching over 10 bases. The CDR3 consists of 15 residues. CDR1 is SGHRS and CDR2 is YFSETQ in the germline V gene. V dropped 4 bases and J dropped 6; count of bases not matched to a gene: 6. CDR3 sequence: CASSLGQGGAGELFF. The CDR3 DNA reads TGCGCCAGCAGCCTTGGACAGGGGGGGGCCGGGGAGCTGTTTTTT.

This chain joins TRBV11-3 and TRBJ1-1, with TRBD1 as a possible D gene (6 bases). The CDR3 length is 13 residues. V lost 5 bases, J lost 3 bases, and 10 bases lay in between. Germline V gene sequence: CDR1 SGHNT, CDR2 YENEEA. The CDR3 nucleotides read TGTGCCAGCAGCCTCAACAGGGACACTGAAGCTTTCTTT. It translates to CASSLNRDTEAFF.

The chain uses TRBV18 and TRBJ1-5, with D uncertain. CDR1 is KGHSH, CDR2 LQKENI, per germline. The CDR3 covers 13 residues. Trimming cost V 4 bases and J 9 bases, with 13 bases left between them. CDR3 sequence reads: CASSLEQPGPQHF. The CDR3 nucleotides read TGTGCCAGCTCACTGGAACAGCCCGGGCCCCAGCATTTT.

DNA of the CDR3: TGTGCCAGTAGGGGGGCCGGGCACGAGCAGTACTTC. Translated: CASRGAGHEQYF. The V and J genes are TRBV19 and TRBJ2-7; possible D gene TRBD1, 6 bases. Germline CDR1 reads LNHDA; CDR2 reads SQIVND (reference sequence). There are 12 residues in the CDR3. The ends were cut back, 6 bases at V and 5 bases at J, with 11 bases in the middle.

The genes are TRBV5-1 and TRBJ1-4; D gene ambiguous. The germline V gene has CDR1 SGHRS and CDR2 YFSETQ. This CDR3 is 11 amino acids long. The germline V and J ends were trimmed by 2 bases and 8 bases, with 4 bases remaining between them. The CDR3 spells CASSFGEKLFF. CDR3 coding DNA: TGCGCCAGCAGCTTTGGCGAAAAACTGTTTTTT.

The V call is TRBV5-1, the J call TRBJ1-6, with a weak D call TRBD1 (5 bases). Germline CDR1 reads SGHRS; CDR2 reads YFSETQ. Trimming cost V 1 base and J 5 bases, with 16 bases left between them. The CDR3 consists of 17 residues. The CDR3 coding sequence is TGCGCCAGCAGCTTGTGGCAGGGAGGAATGGATAATTCACCCCTCCACTTT. Protein sequence: CASSLWQGGMDNSPLHF.

The chain links TRBV5-6 to TRBJ2-7, with TRBD2 matching over 8 bases. The CDR3 spans 16 residues. CDR1 and CDR2 (germline): SGHDT, YYEEEE. The V and J ends lost 3 bases and 0 bases, in that order; junction bases with no gene match: 8. CDR3 sequence: CASSSLAGSSSYEQYF. The CDR3 nucleotides read TGTGCCAGCAGCTCGTTAGCGGGATCGAGCTCCTACGAGCAGTACTTC.

The chain joins TRBV5-1 to TRBJ2-1; 12 bases match TRBD2. The J segment lost 3 bases and the V segment lost 0 bases, leaving 4 bases of the junction unmatched. Germline CDR1 reads SGHRS; CDR2 reads YFSETQ. This CDR3 is built from 17 residues. DNA of the CDR3: TGCGCCAGCAGCTTGGCCCGGACTAGCGGGAACTACAATGAGCAGTTCTTC. Its protein product is CASSLARTSGNYNEQFF. Using reference TRBV5-1 and TRBJ2-1 for the parts outside the CDR3, the full variable domain is KAGVTQTPRYLIKTRGQQVTLSCSPISGHRSVSWYQQTPGQGLQFLFEYFSETQRNKGNFPGRFSGRQFSNSRSEMNVSTLELGDSALYLCASSLARTSGNYNEQFFGPGTRLTVL.

This chain connects TRBV10-3 to TRBJ2-2, with TRBD2 identical over 12 bases. The CDR3 runs to 18 residues. From germline, CDR1 is ENHRY and CDR2 SYGVKD. With 6 bases clipped from V and 6 bases from J, the junction kept 14 bases outside the gene matches. The CDR3 sequence is CAISNSDSSGRASGELFF. In DNA form, the CDR3 reads TGTGCCATCAGCAACTCCGATTCTAGCGGGAGGGCCTCCGGGGAGCTGTTTTTT.

This clone came up once. CDR3 sequence reads: CAWTNLDRGYGYTF. CDR3 sequence (DNA): TGTGCCTGGACCAACCTGGACAGGGGCTATGGCTACACCTTC. The chain uses TRBV30 and TRBJ1-2, with TRBD1 matching 9 bases. The CDR3 loop spans 14 amino acids. Trimming took 4 bases from V and 4 from J; bases not matched to a gene: 7. CDR1 and CDR2 (germline): GTSNPN, SVGIG (reference sequence).

The chain has TRBV4-1 and TRBJ2-3; D possibly corresponds to TRBD2 (6 bases). The ends were cut back, 1 base at V and 1 base at J, with 9 bases in the middle. The CDR3 covers 15 residues. Germline CDR1 is MGHRA and CDR2 is YSYEKL. The CDR3 loop reads CASSQGRAGTDTQYF. The CDR3 nucleotides are TGCGCCAGCAGCCAAGGGAGGGCGGGCACAGATACGCAGTATTTT.

The chain combines TRBV6-1 with TRBJ2-2; a weak D match, TRBD1 (5 bases). The ends were cut back, 3 bases at V and 5 bases at J, with 7 bases in the middle. The CDR3 is 13 residues long. CDR1 is MNHNS, CDR2 SASEGT, per germline. The CDR3 here is CASSETVTGELFF. CDR3 nucleotide sequence: TGTGCCAGCAGTGAGACAGTGACCGGGGAGCTGTTTTTT.

This clone has a single count. The V gene is TRBV7-9, the J gene TRBJ2-5, with 7 bases lining up with TRBD2. This CDR3 spans 13 amino acids. The J segment lost 4 bases and the V segment lost 2 bases, leaving 1 base of the junction unmatched. Germline V gene lookup returns CDR1 SEHNR and CDR2 FQNEAQ (reference sequence). The CDR3 spells CASSLSGGETQYF. In nucleotides, the CDR3 is TGTGCCAGCAGCTTATCGGGAGGAGAGACCCAGTACTTC.

V is TRBV19 and J is TRBJ1-6; 8 bases are a match to TRBD1. V shed 6 bases and J 4 bases; nucleotides not matched to a gene: 8. The V gene's germline CDR1 is LNHDA and CDR2 SQIVND (reference sequence). This CDR3 is 16 amino acids long. CDR3 amino acids: CASRRDRGDYNSPLHF. The CDR3 DNA reads TGTGCCAGTAGACGCGACAGGGGAGATTATAATTCACCCCTCCACTTT.

The chain is built from TRBV3-1 (or the pseudogene TRBV3-2) and TRBJ1-1; no firm D call. The CDR3 is 13 residues long. The ends were cut back, 2 bases at V and 0 bases at J, with 4 bases in the middle. In germline, CDR1 is LGHDT, CDR2 YNNKEL (reference sequence). The CDR3 sequence: CASSQQVNTEAFF. Written as DNA, the CDR3 is TGTGCCAGCAGCCAACAGGTGAACACTGAAGCTTTCTTT.

This chain joins TRBV5-1 and TRBJ2-7; TRBD2 aligns across 8 bases. The junction had 12 bases not matched to a gene; V was cut back by 5 bases and J by 5 bases. Germline values: CDR1 SGHRS, CDR2 YFSETQ. This CDR3 has 15 amino acids. CDR3 protein: CASRPRGAGGHEQYF. Written as DNA, the CDR3 is TGCGCCAGCAGACCGCGGGGGGCTGGAGGTCACGAGCAGTACTTC.

V and J are TRBV27 and TRBJ2-4; TRBD2 matches at 12 bases. Germline CDR1 is MNHEY and CDR2 is SMNVEV (reference sequence). With 5 bases clipped from V and 8 bases from J, the junction kept 7 bases outside the gene matches. The CDR3 has 15 amino acids. The CDR3 region is CASSPPGLAGYIQYF. CDR3 nucleotides: TGTGCCAGCAGTCCCCCGGGACTAGCGGGTTACATTCAGTACTTC.

The chain is built from TRBV5-1 and TRBJ1-2; the D is unclear. Trimming took 1 base from V and 3 from J, leaving 10 bases between them. The CDR3 loop spans 14 amino acids. CDR1 SGHRS and CDR2 YFSETQ come from the germline V gene. The chain's CDR3 is CASSLRSRDYGYTF. The CDR3 DNA reads as TGCGCCAGCAGCTTGCGGTCGCGTGACTATGGCTACACCTTC.

The J gene is TRBJ1-4, the V gene TRBV7-9; TRBD1 matches 10 bases. Looked up from germline, CDR1 is SEHNR and CDR2 is FQNEAQ (reference sequence). There are 15 residues in the CDR3. V dropped 1 base and J dropped 8; count of bases not matched to a gene: 4. CDR3 region: CASSLGDRGKEKLFF. CDR3 DNA: TGTGCCAGCAGCTTAGGGGACAGGGGAAAAGAAAAACTGTTTTTT.